The 15 T cell receptor beta chains below all came from one sample that was sequenced in a study of blood T cell repertoires in COVID-19. Sequencing was performed with immunoSEQ multiplex PCR; in TCRdb, only in-frame clones are kept and a portion is missing. The data contain some 150,000 clones, roughly 90% of them singletons. The specimen was PBMCs or T cells enriched from blood (not recorded which). These receptors were obtained from a woman aged 25 to 39 with acute COVID-19.

V usage is TRBV6-5 and J usage is TRBJ2-7, with D tentatively TRBD2 (6 bases). V was clipped by 6 bases and J by 3 bases, with 12 bases between them. The CDR3 runs 13 residues. Per germline, CDR1 MNHEY and CDR2 SVGAGI. CDR3 protein: CASSAGPYYEQYF. CDR3 nucleotides: TGTGCCAGCAGCGCGGGACCTTACTACGAGCAGTACTTC.

The CDR3 DNA reads as TGTGCCGGGGGGGGAGGCACCTCTGGGGCCAACGTCCTGACTTTC. Its protein is CAGGGGTSGANVLTF. The rearrangement uses TRBV28 and TRBJ2-6; 7 nucleotides line up with TRBD2. The germline V gene has CDR1 MDHEN and CDR2 SYDVKM. The junction had 7 bases not matched to a gene; V was cut back by 11 bases and J by 0 bases. This CDR3 spans 15 amino acids.

This sequence joins TRBV15 and TRBJ2-5, with 12 nucleotides matching TRBD1. V shed 0 bases and J 4 bases; nucleotides not matched to a gene: 6. CDR1 LNHNV and CDR2 YYDKDF come from the germline V gene (reference sequence). The CDR3 sequence is 17 residues long. CDR3: CATSRDLGQGARETQYF. DNA for the CDR3: TGTGCCACCAGCAGAGATTTGGGACAGGGGGCGCGAGAGACCCAGTACTTC.

The chain links TRBV4-2 to TRBJ1-2; no firm D call. Trimming cost V 0 bases and J 2 bases, with 16 bases left between them. The germline gives CDR1 LGHNA, CDR2 YNFKEQ. There are 17 residues in the CDR3. For the CDR3, the DNA is TGTGCCAGCAGCCAAGATGGATATTACGCGGAAAACTATGGCTACACCTTC. As protein: CASSQDGYYAENYGYTF.

This chain uses TRBV29-1 with TRBJ2-1; D is ambiguous. The V end was cut by 7 bases, the J end by 4 bases, with 5 bases between. Germline-derived CDR1 and CDR2 are SQVTM and ANQGSEA. CDR3 size: 10 residues. CDR3 region: CSATYNEQFF. The CDR3 region has the DNA TGCAGCGCCACTTACAATGAGCAGTTCTTC.

V and J are TRBV20-1 and TRBJ1-1; a possible D gene is TRBD1 (5 bases). Deletions cut 3 bases from V and 2 bases from J, with 10 bases between. CDR1 and CDR2 from the germline V gene are DFQATT and SNEGSKA (reference sequence). The CDR3 contains 13 residues. The CDR3 spells CSASKDTNTEAFF. The DNA for the CDR3 is TGCAGTGCTAGTAAGGACACTAACACTGAAGCTTTCTTT.

This chain joins TRBV10-3 and TRBJ2-7, with TRBD2 identical over 9 bases. Germline V gene data show CDR1 as ENHRY and CDR2 as SYGVKD. The CDR3 is made up of 17 amino acids. Trimming took 6 bases from V and 2 from J; bases not matched to a gene: 14. The DNA of the CDR3 is TGTGCCATCAGCGGATTGCAGACTAGCGGCCACCCCTACGAGCAGTACTTC. It codes for CAISGLQTSGHPYEQYF.

The chain links TRBV6-6 to TRBJ2-7, with 11 bases lining up with TRBD2. In germline, CDR1 is MNHNY, CDR2 SVGAGI (reference sequence). The V gene end was trimmed by 5 bases and the J gene end by 3 bases; junction bases not matched to a gene: 12. CDR3 size: 17 residues. CDR3 DNA sequence: TGTGCCAGCAGTCGGCCCCCGACTAGCGGGGAAGTCTACGAGCAGTACTTC. This encodes CASSRPPTSGEVYEQYF.

V and J are TRBV2 and TRBJ2-2, with D perhaps TRBD1 (6 bases). Per the germline V gene, CDR1 is SNHLY and CDR2 is FYNNEI. V was shortened by 5 bases and J by 5 bases, with 12 bases between the two germline ends. The CDR3 contains 14 residues. In nucleotides, the CDR3 is TGTGCCAGCAGTAGCCAGGGGCAGACCGGGGAGCTGTTTTTT. Residues: CASSSQGQTGELFF. The full variable domain, in which reference TRBV2 and TRBJ2-2 provide the parts outside the CDR3, is EPEVTQTPSHQVTQMGQEVILRCVPISNHLYFYWYRQILGQKVEFLVSFYNNEISEKSEIFDDQFSVERPDGSNFTLKIRSTKLEDSAMYFCASSSQGQTGELFFGEGSRLTVL.

The rearrangement joins TRBV5-1 to TRBJ2-7; 7 nucleotides agree with TRBD1. J was trimmed by 3 bases and V by 3 bases; bases with no gene match: 24. This CDR3 is 20 amino acids long. Per the germline V gene, CDR1 is SGHRS and CDR2 is YFSETQ. The CDR3 coding sequence is TGCGCCAGCAGCTGGGCCGTGTTGGGACAGCAAAAACTGATAAACTACGAGCAGTACTTC. Translation gives CASSWAVLGQQKLINYEQYF.

This rearrangement joins TRBV15 to TRBJ2-1; 7 nucleotides align to TRBD2. The V and J ends lost 4 bases and 2 bases, in that order; junction bases with no gene match: 8. The CDR3 is made up of 16 amino acids. Germline assignment: CDR1 LNHNV and CDR2 YYDKDF (reference sequence). Written as DNA, the CDR3 is TGTGCCACCAGCATTGGGGCTAGCGGAACCTACAATGAGCAGTTCTTC. Amino acids: CATSIGASGTYNEQFF.

The chain uses TRBV2 and TRBJ1-4; possible D gene TRBD1, 6 bases. The CDR3 contains 14 residues. The V gene lost 2 bases and the J gene lost 8 bases, with 12 bases spanning the gap. Germline CDR1 SNHLY, CDR2 FYNNEI. In nucleotides, the CDR3 is TGTGCCAGCAGTGAAAGCGGGGGGCAGGAAAAACTGTTTTTT. This gives the protein CASSESGGQEKLFF. Drawing the rest from reference TRBV2 and TRBJ1-4, the complete variable domain is EPEVTQTPSHQVTQMGQEVILRCVPISNHLYFYWYRQILGQKVEFLVSFYNNEISEKSEIFDDQFSVERPDGSNFTLKIRSTKLEDSAMYFCASSESGGQEKLFFGSGTQLSVL.

The rearrangement links TRBV7-9 to TRBJ2-1; maybe TRBD2 (5 bases). This CDR3 spans 14 amino acids. V was pared by 2 bases and J by 2 bases, with 7 bases between. Germline assignment: CDR1 SEHNR and CDR2 FQNEAQ (reference sequence). The CDR3 is CASSLSGAYNEQFF. DNA for the CDR3: TGTGCCAGCAGCTTAAGCGGAGCCTACAATGAGCAGTTCTTC.

This chain uses TRBV4-1 with TRBJ2-1; 8 nucleotides align to TRBD1. The trim removed 0 bases at V and 6 bases at J, leaving 7 bases unmatched. Germline-derived CDR1 and CDR2 are MGHRA and YSYEKL. There are 16 residues in the CDR3. The CDR3 nucleotides are TGCGCCAGCAGCCAAGACCCGACAGGGGCCGCCAATGAGCAGTTCTTC. Translation gives CASSQDPTGAANEQFF.

The rearrangement joins TRBV2 to TRBJ2-3; TRBD2 matches at 8 bases. Looked up from germline, CDR1 is SNHLY and CDR2 is FYNNEI. The V and J ends lost 2 bases and 5 bases, in that order; junction bases with no gene match: 9. The CDR3 runs to 16 residues. The CDR3: CASSENQAGAIDTQYF. DNA for the CDR3: TGTGCCAGCAGTGAAAACCAAGCGGGAGCGATAGATACGCAGTATTTT.